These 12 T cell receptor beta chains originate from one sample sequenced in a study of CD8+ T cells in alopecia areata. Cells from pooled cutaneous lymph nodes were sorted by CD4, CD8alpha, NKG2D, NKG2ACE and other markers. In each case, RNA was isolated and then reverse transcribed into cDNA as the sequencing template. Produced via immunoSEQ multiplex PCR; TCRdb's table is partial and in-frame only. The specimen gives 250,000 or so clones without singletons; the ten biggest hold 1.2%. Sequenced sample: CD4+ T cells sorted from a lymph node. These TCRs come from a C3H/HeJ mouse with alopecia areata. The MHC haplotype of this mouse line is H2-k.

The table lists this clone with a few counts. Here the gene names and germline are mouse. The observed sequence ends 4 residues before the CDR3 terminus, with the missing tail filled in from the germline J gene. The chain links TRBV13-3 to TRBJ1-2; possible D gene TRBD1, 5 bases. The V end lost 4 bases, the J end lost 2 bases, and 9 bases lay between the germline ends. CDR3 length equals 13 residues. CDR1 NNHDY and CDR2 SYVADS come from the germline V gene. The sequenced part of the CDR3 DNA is TGTGCCAGCAGTTCCAAGGGGAACTCC. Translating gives CASSSKGNS. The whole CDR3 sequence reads CASSSKGNSDYTF.

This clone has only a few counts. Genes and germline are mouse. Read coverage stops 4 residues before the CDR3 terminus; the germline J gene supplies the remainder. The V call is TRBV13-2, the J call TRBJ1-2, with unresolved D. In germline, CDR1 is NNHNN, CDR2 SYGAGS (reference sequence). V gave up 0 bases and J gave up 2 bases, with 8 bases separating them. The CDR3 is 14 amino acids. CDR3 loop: CASGDASQNSDYTF. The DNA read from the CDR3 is TGTGCCAGCGGTGATGCCTCTCAGAACTCC.

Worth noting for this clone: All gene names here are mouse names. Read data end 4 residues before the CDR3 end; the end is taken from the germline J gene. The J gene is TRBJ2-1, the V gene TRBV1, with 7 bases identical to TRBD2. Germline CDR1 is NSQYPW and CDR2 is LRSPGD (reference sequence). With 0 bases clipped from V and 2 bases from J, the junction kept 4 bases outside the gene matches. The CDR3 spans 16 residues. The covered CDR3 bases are TGCACCTGCAGTGCAGATCCCCTGGGGGACTATGCT. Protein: CTCSADPLGDYA. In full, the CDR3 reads CTCSADPLGDYAEQFF. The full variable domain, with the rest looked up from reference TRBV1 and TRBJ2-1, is VTLLEQNPRWRLVPRGQAVNLRCILKNSQYPWMSWYQQDLQKQLQWLFTLRSPGDKEVKSLPGADYLATRVTDTELRLQVANMSQGRTLYCTCSADPLGDYAEQFFGPGTRLTVL.

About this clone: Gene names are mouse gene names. The part of the CDR3 DNA that was read is TGTGCCTGGAGTCTACTGGGGGTTAATGCT. Translating gives CAWSLLGVNA. The full CDR3 protein reads CAWSLLGVNAEQFF. V usage is TRBV31 and J usage is TRBJ2-1, with TRBD2 identical over 8 bases. The read gets to within 4 residues of the CDR3 end, and the germline J gene fills in the rest. Unmatched junction bases numbered 3, after V lost 0 bases and J lost 5 bases. The germline gives CDR1 GKSSPN, CDR2 SITVG. This CDR3 region has 14 residues.

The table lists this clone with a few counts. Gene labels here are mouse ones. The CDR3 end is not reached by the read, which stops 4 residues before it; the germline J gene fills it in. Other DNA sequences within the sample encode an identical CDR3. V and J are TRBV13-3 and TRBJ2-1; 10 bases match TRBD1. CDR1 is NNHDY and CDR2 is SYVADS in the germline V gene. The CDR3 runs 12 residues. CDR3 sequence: CASRDRGAEQFF. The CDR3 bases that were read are TGTGCCAGCAGGGACAGGGGGGCT.

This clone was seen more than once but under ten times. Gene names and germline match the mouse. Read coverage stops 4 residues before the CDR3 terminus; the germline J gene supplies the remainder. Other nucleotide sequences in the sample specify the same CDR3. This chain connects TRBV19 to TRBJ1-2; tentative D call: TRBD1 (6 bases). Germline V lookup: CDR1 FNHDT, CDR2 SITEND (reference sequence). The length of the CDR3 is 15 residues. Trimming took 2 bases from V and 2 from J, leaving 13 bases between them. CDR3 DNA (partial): TGTGCCAGCAGTATTTGGGGGGCGCGGAACTCC. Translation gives CASSIWGARNS. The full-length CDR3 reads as CASSIWGARNSDYTF.

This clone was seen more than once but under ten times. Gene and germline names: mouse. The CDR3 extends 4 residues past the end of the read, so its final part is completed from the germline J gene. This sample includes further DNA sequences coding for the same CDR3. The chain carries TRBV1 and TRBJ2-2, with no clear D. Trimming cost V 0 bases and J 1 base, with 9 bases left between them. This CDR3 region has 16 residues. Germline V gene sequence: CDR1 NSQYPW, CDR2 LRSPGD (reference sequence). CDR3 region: CTCSADRRGNTGQLYF. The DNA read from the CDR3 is TGCACCTGCAGTGCAGATCGTAGAGGAAACACCGGG.

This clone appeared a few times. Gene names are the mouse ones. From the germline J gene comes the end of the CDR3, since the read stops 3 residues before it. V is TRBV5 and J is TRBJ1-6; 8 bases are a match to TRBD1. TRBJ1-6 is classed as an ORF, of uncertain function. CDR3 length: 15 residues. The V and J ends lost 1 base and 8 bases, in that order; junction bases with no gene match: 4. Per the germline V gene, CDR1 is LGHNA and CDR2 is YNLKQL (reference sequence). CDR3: CASSQGTGNDSPLYF. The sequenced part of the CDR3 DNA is TGTGCCAGCAGCCAAGGGACAGGGAATGATTCGCCC.

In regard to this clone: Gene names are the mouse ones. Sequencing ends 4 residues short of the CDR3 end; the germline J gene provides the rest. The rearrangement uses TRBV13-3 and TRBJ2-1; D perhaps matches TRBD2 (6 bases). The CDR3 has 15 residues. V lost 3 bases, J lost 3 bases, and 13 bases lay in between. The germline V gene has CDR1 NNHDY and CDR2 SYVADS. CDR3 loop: CASSVTGSPYAEQFF. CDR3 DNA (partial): TGTGCCAGCAGTGTCACTGGGAGCCCCTATGCT.

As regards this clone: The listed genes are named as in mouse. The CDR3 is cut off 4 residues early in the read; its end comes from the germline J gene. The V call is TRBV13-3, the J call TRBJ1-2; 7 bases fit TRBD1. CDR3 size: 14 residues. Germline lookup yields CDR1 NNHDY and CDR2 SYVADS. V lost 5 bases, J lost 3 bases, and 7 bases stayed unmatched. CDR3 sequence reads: CASRKRQGDSDYTF. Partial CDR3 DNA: TGTGCCAGCAGGAAACGACAGGGTGACTCC.

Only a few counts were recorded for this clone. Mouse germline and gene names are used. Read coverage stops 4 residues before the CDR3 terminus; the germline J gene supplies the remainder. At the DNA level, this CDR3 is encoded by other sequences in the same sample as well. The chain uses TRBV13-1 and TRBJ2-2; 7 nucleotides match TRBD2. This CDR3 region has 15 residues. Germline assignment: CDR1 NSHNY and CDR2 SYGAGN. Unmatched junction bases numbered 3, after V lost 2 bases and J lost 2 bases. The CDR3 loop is CASSEPGGNTGQLYF. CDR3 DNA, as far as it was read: TGTGCCAGCAGTGAACCGGGGGGGAACACCGGG.

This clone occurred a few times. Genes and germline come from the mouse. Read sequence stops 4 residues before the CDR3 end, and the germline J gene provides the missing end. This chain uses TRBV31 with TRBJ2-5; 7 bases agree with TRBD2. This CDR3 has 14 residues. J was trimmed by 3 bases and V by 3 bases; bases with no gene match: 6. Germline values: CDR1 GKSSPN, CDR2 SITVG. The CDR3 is CAWSDWEMQDTQYF. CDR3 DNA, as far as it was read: TGTGCCTGGAGCGACTGGGAAATGCAAGAC.